The TCR beta chain described here comes from a study of control samples from healthy donors and cancer patients. The V and J ends lost 0 bases and 0 bases, in that order; junction bases with no gene match: 7. Looked up from germline, CDR1 is SEHNR and CDR2 is FQNEAQ (reference sequence). CDR3 size: 18 residues. TCRdb keeps only in-frame clones here, not all; method: immunoSEQ multiplex PCR. The sample contains 120,000 or so clones, about 90% of which appear only once. This chain joins TRBV7-9 and TRBJ2-3; 9 nucleotides agree with TRBD2. This receptor was identified in a man between 18 and 29 years old in good health. Sequencing used blood. The CDR3 DNA is TGTGCCAGCAGCTTAGCGCGCACTAGCGGGCCTAGCACAGATACGCAGTATTTT. Its protein product is CASSLARTSGPSTDTQYF.